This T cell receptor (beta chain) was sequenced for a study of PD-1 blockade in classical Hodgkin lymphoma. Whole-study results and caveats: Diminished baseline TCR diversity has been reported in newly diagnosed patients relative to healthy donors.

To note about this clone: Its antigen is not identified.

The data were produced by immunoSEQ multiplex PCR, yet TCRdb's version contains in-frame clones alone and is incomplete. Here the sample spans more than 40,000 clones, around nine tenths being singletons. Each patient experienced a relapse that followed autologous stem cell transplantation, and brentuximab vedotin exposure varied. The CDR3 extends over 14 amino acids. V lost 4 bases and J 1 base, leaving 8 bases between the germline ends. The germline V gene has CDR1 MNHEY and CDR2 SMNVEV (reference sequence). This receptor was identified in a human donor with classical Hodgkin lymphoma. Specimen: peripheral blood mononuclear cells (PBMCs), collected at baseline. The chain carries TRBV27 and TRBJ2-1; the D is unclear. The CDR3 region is CASSSRKSYNEQFF. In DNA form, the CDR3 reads TGTGCCAGCAGTTCGAGGAAATCCTACAATGAGCAGTTCTTC.